A single sample is the source of the 2 T cell receptor beta chains below, sequenced in a study of blood T cell repertoires in COVID-19. The data were produced by immunoSEQ multiplex PCR, yet TCRdb's version contains in-frame clones alone and is incomplete. The table shows approximately 210,000 clones, with roughly 80% occurring only once. The source material was peripheral blood. These TCRs come from a human donor in a cohort sampled during active COVID-19.

The chain uses TRBV27 and TRBJ2-6; 10 nucleotides align to TRBD1. V lost 5 bases to trimming and J lost 2 bases; unmatched junction nucleotides: 6. The V gene's germline CDR1 is MNHEY and CDR2 SMNVEV (reference sequence). The CDR3 runs 17 residues. DNA of the CDR3: TGTGCCAGCAGTAGGGACAGGGGAGGCGCTGGGGCCAACGTCCTGACTTTC. Amino acid sequence: CASSRDRGGAGANVLTF.

This clone was picked up a small number of times. V gene TRBV27 combines with J gene TRBJ2-3; 7 bases line up with TRBD1. CDR1 is MNHEY and CDR2 is SMNVEV in the germline V gene (reference sequence). This CDR3 is built from 15 residues. The junction had 10 bases not matched to a gene; V was cut back by 6 bases and J by 4 bases. CDR3 in amino acids: CASSGTGDVADTQYF. Here the CDR3 DNA reads TGTGCCAGCAGCGGAACAGGGGATGTGGCAGATACGCAGTATTTT.